The rows below give T cell receptor beta chains drawn from one sample of a study of blood T cell repertoires in COVID-19. TCRdb keeps only in-frame clones here, not all; method: immunoSEQ multiplex PCR. This sample has roughly 280,000 clones, with more than 85% found just once. Sequencing was done on a sample of PBMCs or T cells enriched from blood (not recorded which). The receptors were sampled from a man aged 35 to 55 who had been exposed to COVID-19. Both conserved end residues are part of each CDR3. A D gene is named only where the DNA matches it firmly. Size is omitted from some rows. Given values are once, few, many or a class for expanded clones.

clone_size d_call j_call v_call cdr3_aa cdr3_nt
. TRBD2 TRBJ2-1 TRBV6-5 CASSYLAEYNEQFF TGTGCCAGCAGTTACCTAGCGGAATACAATGAGCAGTTCTTC
. TRBD2 TRBJ2-1 TRBV9 CASSEISGRNEQFF TGTGCCAGCAGCGAAATTAGCGGGAGGAATGAGCAGTTCTTC
. . TRBJ1-4 TRBV29-1 CSVALREKLFF TGCAGCGTTGCGCTACGGGAAAAACTGTTTTTT
. . TRBJ2-7 TRBV14 CASSQDQLTRGYEQYF TGTGCCAGCAGCCAAGACCAACTCACCAGAGGATACGAGCAGTACTTC
. TRBD2 TRBJ2-1 TRBV19 CASRDLAGQFF TGTGCCAGTAGGGACTTAGCGGGGCAGTTCTTC
. . TRBJ2-7 TRBV14 CASSQTGSGFYEQYF TGTGCCAGCAGCCAAACGGGGTCAGGTTTCTACGAGCAGTACTTC
once . TRBJ2-2 TRBV28 CASRAANTGELFF TGTGCCAGCAGGGCGGCGAACACCGGGGAGCTGTTTTTT
. . TRBJ1-1 TRBV7-9 CASRLITGNTEAFF TGTGCCAGCAGATTAATTACAGGGAACACTGAAGCTTTCTTT
many TRBD2 TRBJ2-7 TRBV4-1 CASSLSPTSGIAYEQYF TGCGCCAGCAGCCTCAGCCCGACTAGCGGGATAGCCTACGAGCAGTACTTC
. TRBD1 TRBJ1-6 TRBV7-2 CASSLGTGGSPLHF TGTGCCAGCAGCTTAGGGACAGGGGGCTCACCCCTCCACTTT
. TRBD2 TRBJ2-5 TRBV19 CASSPSGLQETQYF TGTGCCAGTAGTCCTAGCGGACTCCAAGAGACCCAGTACTTC
. TRBD2 TRBJ2-5 TRBV9 CASSVGTSGSGETQYF TGTGCCAGCAGCGTAGGGACTAGCGGGAGTGGGGAGACCCAGTACTTC
once TRBD1 TRBJ2-5 TRBV2 CASRTGTGGYQETQYF TGTGCCAGCAGGACCGGGACAGGGGGCTACCAAGAGACCCAGTACTTC
. TRBD2 TRBJ2-5 TRBV7-9 CASSLEEWEGETQYF TGTGCCAGCAGCTTAGAAGAGTGGGAGGGAGAGACCCAGTACTTC
. . TRBJ1-5 TRBV9 CASSVGGYGNQPQHF TGTGCCAGCAGCGTAGGAGGATATGGCAATCAGCCCCAGCATTTT
. . TRBJ1-1 TRBV9 CASSKNDLSNTEAFF TGTGCCAGCAGCAAAAATGACTTGTCGAACACTGAAGCTTTCTTT
. . TRBJ1-2 TRBV2 CASVDLRETSGYTF TGTGCCAGCGTGGATCTCAGGGAAACGAGTGGCTACACCTTC
. TRBD2 TRBJ2-7 TRBV10-1 CASSNGGEGAEQYF TGCGCCAGCTCCAATGGGGGGGAGGGTGCCGAGCAGTACTTC
. TRBD1 TRBJ1-5 TRBV7-3 CASTQGVGNQPQHF TGTGCCAGCACACAGGGGGTTGGCAATCAGCCCCAGCATTTT
. TRBD2 TRBJ2-2 TRBV7-2 CASSPSGRAGGELFF TGTGCCAGCAGCCCTAGCGGGAGGGCCGGCGGGGAGCTGTTTTTT
few . TRBJ1-2 TRBV5-6 CASSVDTDYGYTF TGTGCCAGCAGCGTGGATACAGACTATGGCTACACCTTC
. . TRBJ1-2 TRBV28 CASRQEWGNRVNYGYTF TGTGCCAGCAGACAAGAATGGGGAAACAGGGTGAACTATGGCTACACCTTC
. TRBD2 TRBJ2-3 TRBV5-4 CASTSGRGGGTDTQYF TGTGCCAGCACTAGCGGGAGGGGAGGAGGCACAGATACGCAGTATTTT
. . TRBJ1-2 TRBV5-6 CASSLEQFYGYTF TGTGCCAGCAGCTTGGAACAGTTCTATGGCTACACCTTC
. . TRBJ2-7 TRBV7-2 CASSLGPREQYF TGTGCCAGCAGCTTAGGCCCCCGGGAGCAGTACTTC